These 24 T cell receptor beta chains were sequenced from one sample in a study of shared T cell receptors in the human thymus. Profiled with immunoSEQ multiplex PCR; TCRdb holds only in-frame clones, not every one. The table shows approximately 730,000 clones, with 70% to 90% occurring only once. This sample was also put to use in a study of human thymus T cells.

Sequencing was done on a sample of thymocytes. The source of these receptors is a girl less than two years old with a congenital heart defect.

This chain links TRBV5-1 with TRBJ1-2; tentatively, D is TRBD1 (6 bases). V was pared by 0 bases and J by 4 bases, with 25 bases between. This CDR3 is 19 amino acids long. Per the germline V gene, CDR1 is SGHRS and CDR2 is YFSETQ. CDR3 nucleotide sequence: TGCGCCAGCAGCTTGGTCGGGGGGCCGGTGCCCATTGTCCTCTATGGCTACACCTTC. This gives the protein CASSLVGGPVPIVLYGYTF.

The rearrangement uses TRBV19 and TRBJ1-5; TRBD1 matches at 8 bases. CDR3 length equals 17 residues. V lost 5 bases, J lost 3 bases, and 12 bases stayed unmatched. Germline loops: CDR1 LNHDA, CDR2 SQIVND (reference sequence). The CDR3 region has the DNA TGTGCCAGTAGTTCCCGCCTACAGGGGGGATTCAATCAGCCCCAGCATTTT. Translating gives CASSSRLQGGFNQPQHF.

The chain's CDR3 is CASSQVRLEDYGYTF. The CDR3 nucleotides read TGCGCCAGCAGCCAAGTGCGATTGGAGGACTATGGCTACACCTTC. The chain uses TRBV4-1 and TRBJ1-2; D gene unclear. This CDR3 spans 15 amino acids. Germline loops: CDR1 MGHRA, CDR2 YSYEKL. The V end lost 1 base, the J end lost 3 bases, and 12 bases lay between the germline ends.

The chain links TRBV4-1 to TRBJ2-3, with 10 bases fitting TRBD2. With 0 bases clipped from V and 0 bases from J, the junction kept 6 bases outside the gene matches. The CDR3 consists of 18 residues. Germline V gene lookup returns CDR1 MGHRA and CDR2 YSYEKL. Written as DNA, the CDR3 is TGCGCCAGCAGCCAAGATGAGCGGGGGGGAATTAGCACAGATACGCAGTATTTT. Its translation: CASSQDERGGISTDTQYF.

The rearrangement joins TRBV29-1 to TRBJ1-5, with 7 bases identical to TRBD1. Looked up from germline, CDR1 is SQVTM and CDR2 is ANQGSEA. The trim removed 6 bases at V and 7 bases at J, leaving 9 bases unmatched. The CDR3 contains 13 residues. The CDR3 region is CSVQQGWGQPQHF. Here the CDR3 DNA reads TGCAGCGTCCAACAGGGGTGGGGACAGCCCCAGCATTTT.

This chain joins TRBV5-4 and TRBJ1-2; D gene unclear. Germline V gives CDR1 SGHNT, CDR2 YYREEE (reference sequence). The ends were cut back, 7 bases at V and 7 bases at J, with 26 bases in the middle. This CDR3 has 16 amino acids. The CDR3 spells CASYPLEKRAWSGYTF. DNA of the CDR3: TGTGCCAGCTACCCCCTTGAGAAGCGGGCTTGGTCTGGCTACACCTTC.

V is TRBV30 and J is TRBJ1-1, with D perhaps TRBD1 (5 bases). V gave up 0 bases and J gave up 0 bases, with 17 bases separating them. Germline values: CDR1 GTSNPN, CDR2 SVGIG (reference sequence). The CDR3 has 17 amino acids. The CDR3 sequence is CAWSVRGLRTMNTEAFF. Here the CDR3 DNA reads TGTGCCTGGAGTGTAAGGGGTCTCCGGACCATGAACACTGAAGCTTTCTTT.

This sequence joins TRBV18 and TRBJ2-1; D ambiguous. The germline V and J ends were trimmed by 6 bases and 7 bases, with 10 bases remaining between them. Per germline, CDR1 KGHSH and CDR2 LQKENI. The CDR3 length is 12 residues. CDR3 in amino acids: CASSLLTNEQFF. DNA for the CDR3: TGTGCCAGCTCCCTACTCACTAATGAGCAGTTCTTC.

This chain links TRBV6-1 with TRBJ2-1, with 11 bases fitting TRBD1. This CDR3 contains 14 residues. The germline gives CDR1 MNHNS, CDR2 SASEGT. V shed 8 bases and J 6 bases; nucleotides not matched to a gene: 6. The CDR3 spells CASWGQGVSNEQFF. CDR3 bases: TGTGCCAGCTGGGGACAGGGGGTTAGCAATGAGCAGTTCTTC.

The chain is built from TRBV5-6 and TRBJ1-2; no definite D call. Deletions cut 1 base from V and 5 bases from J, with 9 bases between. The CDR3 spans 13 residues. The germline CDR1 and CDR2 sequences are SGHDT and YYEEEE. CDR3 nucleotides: TGTGCCAGCAGCTTGCAGTATTGGTATGGCTACACCTTC. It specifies CASSLQYWYGYTF.

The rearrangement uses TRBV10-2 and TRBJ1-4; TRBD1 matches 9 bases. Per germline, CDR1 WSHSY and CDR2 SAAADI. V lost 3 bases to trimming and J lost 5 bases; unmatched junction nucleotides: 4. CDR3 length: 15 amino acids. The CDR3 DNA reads TGCGCCAGCAGTGACACCGGGACAGGGAATGAAAAACTGTTTTTT. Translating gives CASSDTGTGNEKLFF.

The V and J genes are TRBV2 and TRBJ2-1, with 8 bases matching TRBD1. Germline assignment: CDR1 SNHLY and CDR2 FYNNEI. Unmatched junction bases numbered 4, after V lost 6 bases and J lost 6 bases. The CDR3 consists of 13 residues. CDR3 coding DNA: TGTGCCAGCAGGAGGACAGGGCGCAATGAGCAGTTCTTC. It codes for CASRRTGRNEQFF.

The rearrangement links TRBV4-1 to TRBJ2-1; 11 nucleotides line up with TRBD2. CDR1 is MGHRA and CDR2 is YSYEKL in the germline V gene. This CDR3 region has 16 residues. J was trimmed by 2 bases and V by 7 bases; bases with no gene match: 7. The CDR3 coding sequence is TGCGCCAGCAACAGACTAGCGGGGATTCCCTACAATGAGCAGTTCTTC. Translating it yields CASNRLAGIPYNEQFF.

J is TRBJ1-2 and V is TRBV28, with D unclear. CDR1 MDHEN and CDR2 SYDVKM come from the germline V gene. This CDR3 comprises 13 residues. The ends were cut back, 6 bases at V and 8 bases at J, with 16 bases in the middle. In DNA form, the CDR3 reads TGTGCCAGCAGGGTTAGAGGTCTTACGGGCTACACCTTC. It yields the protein CASRVRGLTGYTF.

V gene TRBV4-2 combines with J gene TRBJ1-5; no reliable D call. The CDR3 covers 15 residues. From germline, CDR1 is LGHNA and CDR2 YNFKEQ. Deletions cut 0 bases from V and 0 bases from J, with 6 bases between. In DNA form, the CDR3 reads TGTGCCAGCAGCCAAGAGGTCTATAGCAATCAGCCCCAGCATTTT. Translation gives CASSQEVYSNQPQHF.

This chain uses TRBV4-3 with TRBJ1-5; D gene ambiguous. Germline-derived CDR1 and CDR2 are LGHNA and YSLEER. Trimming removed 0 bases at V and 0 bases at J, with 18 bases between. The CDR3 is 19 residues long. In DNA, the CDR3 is TGCGCCAGCAGCCAAGATCTATCATACGAGTTGTATAGCAATCAGCCCCAGCATTTT. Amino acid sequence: CASSQDLSYELYSNQPQHF.

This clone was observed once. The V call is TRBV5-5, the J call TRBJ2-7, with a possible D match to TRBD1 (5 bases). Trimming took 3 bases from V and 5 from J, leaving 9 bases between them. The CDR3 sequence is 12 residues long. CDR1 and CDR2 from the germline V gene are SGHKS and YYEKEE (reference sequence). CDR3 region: CASSYPRDEQYF. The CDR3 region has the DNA TGTGCCAGCAGCTACCCCAGGGACGAGCAGTACTTC.

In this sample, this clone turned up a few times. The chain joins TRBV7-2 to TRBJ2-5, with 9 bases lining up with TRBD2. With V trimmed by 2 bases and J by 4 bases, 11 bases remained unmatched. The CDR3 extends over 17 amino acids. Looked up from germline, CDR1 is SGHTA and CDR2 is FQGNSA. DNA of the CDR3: TGTGCCAGCAGCTTACCCTTGGGTGTAGCGGGGGTAGAGACCCAGTACTTC. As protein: CASSLPLGVAGVETQYF.

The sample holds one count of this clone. Here the CDR3 reads CASSSPSGHKETQYF. As DNA, the CDR3 is TGTGCCAGCAGCTCCCCCTCAGGGCACAAAGAGACCCAGTACTTC. V is TRBV7-8 and J is TRBJ2-5; TRBD1 might be the D (5 bases). The germline V gene encodes CDR1 SGHVS and CDR2 FQNEAQ. The CDR3 has 15 residues. With 4 bases removed from V and 3 bases from J, the gap between germline ends came to 15 bases.

The CDR3 here is CASSPRTVHNEQFF. The DNA of the CDR3 is TGTGCCAGCAGTCCCCGGACAGTCCACAATGAGCAGTTCTTC. The chain links TRBV6-1 to TRBJ2-1; maybe TRBD1 (6 bases). The V and J ends lost 5 bases and 5 bases respectively, with 13 bases between them. The CDR3 loop spans 14 amino acids. Per germline, CDR1 MNHNS and CDR2 SASEGT.

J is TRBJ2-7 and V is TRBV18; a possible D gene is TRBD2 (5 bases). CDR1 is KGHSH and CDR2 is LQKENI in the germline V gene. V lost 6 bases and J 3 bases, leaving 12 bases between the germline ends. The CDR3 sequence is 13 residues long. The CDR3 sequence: CASSAREHYEQYF. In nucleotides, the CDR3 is TGTGCCAGCTCGGCCCGGGAACACTACGAGCAGTACTTC.

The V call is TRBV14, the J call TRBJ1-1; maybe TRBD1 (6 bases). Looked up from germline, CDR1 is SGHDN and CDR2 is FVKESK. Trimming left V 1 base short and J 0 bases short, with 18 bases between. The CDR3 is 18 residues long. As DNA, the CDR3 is TGTGCCAGCAGCCAAGCGGCCAGGGGAAACCTTATGAACACTGAAGCTTTCTTT. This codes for CASSQAARGNLMNTEAFF. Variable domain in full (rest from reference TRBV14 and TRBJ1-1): EAGVTQFPSHSVIEKGQTVTLRCDPISGHDNLYWYRRVMGKEIKFLLHFVKESKQDESGMPNNRFLAERTGGTYSTLKVQPAELEDSGVYFCASSQAARGNLMNTEAFFGQGTRLTVV.

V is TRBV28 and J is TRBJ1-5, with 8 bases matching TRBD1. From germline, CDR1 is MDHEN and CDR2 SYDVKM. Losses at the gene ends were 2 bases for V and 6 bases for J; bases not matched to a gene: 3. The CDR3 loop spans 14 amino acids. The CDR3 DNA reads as TGTGCCAGCAGTTTAAGACAGGGGTTTCAGCCCCAGCATTTT. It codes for CASSLRQGFQPQHF.

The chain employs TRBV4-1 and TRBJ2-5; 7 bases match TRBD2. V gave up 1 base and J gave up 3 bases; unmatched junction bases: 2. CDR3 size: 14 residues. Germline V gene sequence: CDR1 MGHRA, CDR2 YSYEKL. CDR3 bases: TGCGCCAGCAGCCAAGCGGCGGGGGAAGAGACCCAGTACTTC. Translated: CASSQAAGEETQYF.